The T cell receptor (beta chain) described here comes from a study of CD8+ T cells in alopecia areata. Study in general: The tofacitinib course ran for 6 to 18 months and was followed by 6 months off drug.

Sequencing used cDNA as its template, made by extracting RNA and reverse transcribing it. Clones were sequenced by immunoSEQ multiplex PCR, and TCRdb holds only the in-frame ones, with some missing. The sample consists of about 270,000 clones, approximately 60% of them appearing once. Treatment defined: oral pan-JAK inhibitor, 5-10 mg twice daily. Sorting from PBMCs produced CD4+ and CD8+ T cells. Here the sequenced sample was CD4+ T cells sorted from blood, taken between weeks 51 and 52, from a patient treated with tofacitinib. The receptor's source is a human donor with alopecia areata.

DNA for the CDR3: TGTGCCACCTCGGTGGGACAGGGACGCTACGAGCAGTACTTC. Its translation: CATSVGQGRYEQYF. This sequence joins TRBV5-4 and TRBJ2-7; 9 bases line up with TRBD1. The CDR3 spans 14 residues. Trimming at V came to 9 bases and at J to 3 bases, leaving 10 bases not matched to a gene. Germline V gene data show CDR1 as SGHNT and CDR2 as YYREEE (reference sequence).